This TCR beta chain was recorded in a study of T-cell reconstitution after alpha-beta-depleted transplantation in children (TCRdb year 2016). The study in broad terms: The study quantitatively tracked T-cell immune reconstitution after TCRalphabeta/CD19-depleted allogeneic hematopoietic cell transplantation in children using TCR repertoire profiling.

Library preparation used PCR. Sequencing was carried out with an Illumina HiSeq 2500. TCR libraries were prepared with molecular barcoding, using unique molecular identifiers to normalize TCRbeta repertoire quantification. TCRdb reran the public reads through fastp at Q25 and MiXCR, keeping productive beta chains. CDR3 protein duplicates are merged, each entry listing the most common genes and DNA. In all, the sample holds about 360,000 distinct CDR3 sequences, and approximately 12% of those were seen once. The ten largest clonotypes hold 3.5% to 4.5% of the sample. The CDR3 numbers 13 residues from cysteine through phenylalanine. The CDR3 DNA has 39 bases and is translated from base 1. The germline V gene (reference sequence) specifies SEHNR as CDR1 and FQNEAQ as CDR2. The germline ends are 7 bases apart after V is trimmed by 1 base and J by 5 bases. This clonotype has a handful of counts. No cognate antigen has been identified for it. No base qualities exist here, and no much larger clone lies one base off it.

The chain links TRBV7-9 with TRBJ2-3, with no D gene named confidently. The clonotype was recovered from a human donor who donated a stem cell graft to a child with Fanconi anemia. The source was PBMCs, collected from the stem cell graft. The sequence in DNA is TGTGCCAGCAGCTTAGTACCCGAAGATACGCAGTATTTT. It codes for CASSLVPEDTQYF.